The 8 T cell receptor beta chains listed next were all sequenced from one sample in a study of CXCR3-negative and CXCR3-positive naive CD8 T cells. Researchers prepared the TRB cDNA libraries using 5' RACE with UMI labels. TCRdb re-called the 5' RACE reads; one entry per CDR3 protein, DNA not given. The ten top clones account for around 1.6%, within a sample of roughly 40,000 distinct CDR3 sequences. Material for sequencing was naive CXCR3- CD8+ T cells from blood. Subset meaning: CD45RO-CCR7+CD27+CD95- naive CD8+ T cells lacking CXCR3 (TNR3-). The receptors were sampled from a human donor in good health. Some clones in this sample may be carry-over from other donors' samples.

This chain uses TRBV2 with TRBJ1-2; TCRdb proposes TRBD1, but this gene call is untestable without DNA. The germline CDR1 and CDR2 sequences are SNHLY and FYNNEI. This CDR3 is built from 14 residues. The CDR3: CASSAGGTGSGYTF. Complete variable domain (other parts from reference TRBV2 and TRBJ1-2): EPEVTQTPSHQVTQMGQEVILRCVPISNHLYFYWYRQILGQKVEFLVSFYNNEISEKSEIFDDQFSVERPDGSNFTLKIRSTKLEDSAMYFCASSAGGTGSGYTFGSGTRLTVV.

The rearrangement joins TRBV20-1 to TRBJ2-7; TCRdb lists TRBD1, though no DNA is available to test this call. The CDR3 runs to 16 residues. From germline, CDR1 is DFQATT and CDR2 SNEGSKA (reference sequence). This CDR3 reads CSASTAGQGAFWEQYF.

The gene calls are TRBV6-5 and TRBJ1-2; TCRdb's D gene call, TRBD1, goes unchecked for lack of DNA. This CDR3 spans 13 amino acids. The germline gives CDR1 MNHEY, CDR2 SVGAGI. CDR3 residues: CASSPRDRAGYTF.

This sequence joins TRBV7-9 and TRBJ1-1. Germline values: CDR1 SEHNR, CDR2 FQNEAQ (reference sequence). The CDR3 is 15 amino acids. The CDR3 is CASSLSFGMNTEAFF.

The chain carries TRBV28 and TRBJ2-5; TCRdb's assignment of TRBD2 cannot be checked, as there is no DNA. The CDR3 has 16 residues. Germline CDR1 is MDHEN and CDR2 is SYDVKM. CDR3 protein: CASSFSRGGYQETQYF.

The chain carries TRBV7-6 and TRBJ1-4; no DNA is available, so the TRBD1 call from TCRdb remains unchecked. CDR1 SGHVS and CDR2 FNYEAQ come from the germline V gene. CDR3 length: 14 amino acids. The CDR3 here is CASSPDSQNEKLFF.

The chain combines TRBV7-9 with TRBJ1-4. Germline CDR1 SEHNR, CDR2 FQNEAQ (reference sequence). This CDR3 spans 12 amino acids. The CDR3 here is CASSLVAEKLFF.

V and J are TRBV7-9 and TRBJ2-1. The CDR3 runs 17 residues. Germline values: CDR1 SEHNR, CDR2 FQNEAQ (reference sequence). CDR3: CASSLPVSVSSYNEQFF.